Below are 17 T cell receptor beta chains sequenced from a single sample in a study of blood T cell repertoires in COVID-19. The data were produced by immunoSEQ multiplex PCR, yet TCRdb's version contains in-frame clones alone and is incomplete. This sample has approximately 470,000 clones, with approximately 86% found just once. The specimen sequenced was PBMCs or T cells enriched from blood (not recorded which). These receptors were obtained from a woman younger than 35 who had recovered from COVID-19.

V and J are TRBV30 and TRBJ2-7; D is unresolved. The germline CDR1 and CDR2 sequences are GTSNPN and SVGIG (reference sequence). Deletions cut 3 bases from V and 4 bases from J, with 7 bases between. The CDR3 is made up of 11 amino acids. The CDR3 region has the DNA TGTGCCTGGAGATCAAAATACGAGCAGTACTTC. It is translated as CAWRSKYEQYF.

This rearrangement joins TRBV30 to TRBJ1-6, with 9 bases aligning to TRBD1. The CDR3 spans 13 residues. Germline V lookup: CDR1 GTSNPN, CDR2 SVGIG (reference sequence). J was trimmed by 6 bases and V by 5 bases; bases with no gene match: 2. The DNA for the CDR3 is TGTGCCTGGGGGACAGGGCCTAATTCACCCCTCCACTTT. This codes for CAWGTGPNSPLHF. Variable domain in full (rest from reference TRBV30 and TRBJ1-6): SQTIHQWPATLVQPVGSPLSLECTVEGTSNPNLYWYRQAAGRGLQLLFYSVGIGQISSEVPQNLSASRPQDRQFILSSKKLLLSDSGFYLCAWGTGPNSPLHFGNGTRLTVT.

The chain employs TRBV11-2 and TRBJ2-5, with D hard to call. Germline CDR1 reads SGHAT; CDR2 reads FQNNGV. Trimming pared 5 bases from V and 2 bases from J, leaving 12 bases between. This CDR3 comprises 14 residues. The CDR3 sequence: CASSRELIQETQYF. The DNA for the CDR3 is TGTGCCAGCAGCCGTGAGCTGATTCAAGAGACCCAGTACTTC.

V and J are TRBV18 and TRBJ2-5; 8 bases line up with TRBD1. The CDR3 is 13 residues long. Germline loops: CDR1 KGHSH, CDR2 LQKENI. V shed 6 bases, J shed 6 bases, and the junction held 6 bases outside the gene matches. Here the CDR3 reads CASSPDREKTQYF. Written as DNA, the CDR3 is TGTGCCAGCTCCCCGGACAGGGAAAAGACCCAGTACTTC.

The rearrangement uses TRBV7-8 and TRBJ2-1; 12 bases map to TRBD2. CDR1 and CDR2 (germline): SGHVS, FQNEAQ. The CDR3 spans 16 residues. Trimming at V came to 3 bases and at J to 5 bases, leaving 5 bases not matched to a gene. The CDR3 region has the DNA TGTGCCAGCAGCTTGATACTAGCGGGGGGACACAATGAGCAGTTCTTC. Translated: CASSLILAGGHNEQFF.

The chain employs TRBV30 and TRBJ2-6; no definite D call. V gave up 2 bases and J gave up 1 base, with 6 bases separating them. This CDR3 has 14 residues. From germline, CDR1 is GTSNPN and CDR2 SVGIG (reference sequence). Here the CDR3 DNA reads TGTGCCTGGAGTAGCTCTTCTGGGGCCAACGTCCTGACTTTC. Its translation: CAWSSSSGANVLTF.

The V and J genes are TRBV7-8 and TRBJ2-6, with D maybe TRBD2 (7 bases). CDR3 length: 20 amino acids. Germline CDR1 SGHVS, CDR2 FQNEAQ. V gave up 3 bases and J gave up 0 bases, with 21 bases separating them. The CDR3 sequence: CASSFLILQGGFSGANVLTF. The CDR3 bases are TGTGCCAGCAGCTTCCTTATTCTACAGGGAGGGTTCTCTGGGGCCAACGTCCTGACTTTC.

The chain combines TRBV4-1 with TRBJ2-5, with D tentatively TRBD2 (6 bases). CDR3 length equals 17 residues. The V end lost 1 base, the J end lost 5 bases, and 20 bases lay between the germline ends. The germline CDR1 and CDR2 sequences are MGHRA and YSYEKL. DNA of the CDR3: TGCGCCAGCAGCCAAGTTTCGTTTGGGGGACTTGGGGAGACCCAGTACTTC. Translated, it gives CASSQVSFGGLGETQYF.

The chain recombines TRBV6-5 with TRBJ1-2; 7 bases are shared with TRBD1. CDR1 is MNHEY, CDR2 SVGAGI, per germline. There are 15 residues in the CDR3. V trimming: 4 bases; J trimming: 8 bases; junction bases outside the gene matches: 13. CDR3 in DNA: TGTGCCAGCAGTTCGACAGGGTTCTTAGGGGTCGGCTACACCTTC. Its protein is CASSSTGFLGVGYTF.

In regard to this clone: In the same sample, other DNA sequences code for this CDR3. V gene TRBV7-2 combines with J gene TRBJ1-2; D not certain. CDR3 length: 13 residues. Germline V gene sequence: CDR1 SGHTA, CDR2 FQGNSA. V lost 1 base and J 2 bases, leaving 5 bases between the germline ends. CDR3 sequence (DNA): TGTGCCAGCAGCTTAGGGCGGAACTATGGCTACACCTTC. Translated: CASSLGRNYGYTF.

This chain joins TRBV28 and TRBJ1-1, with D uncertain. There are 16 residues in the CDR3. Germline V lookup: CDR1 MDHEN, CDR2 SYDVKM. Trimming cost V 2 bases and J 1 base, with 14 bases left between them. The CDR3 region has the DNA TGTGCCAGCAGTTTAGCGTGGGCACATTCGAACACTGAAGCTTTCTTT. Its protein is CASSLAWAHSNTEAFF.

This chain joins TRBV2 and TRBJ1-1; D not certain. Trimming removed 6 bases from V and 7 bases from J, with 9 bases in between. Germline values: CDR1 SNHLY, CDR2 FYNNEI. CDR3 size: 11 residues. The CDR3 region has the DNA TGTGCCAGCAGCTACAGCATTGAAGCTTTCTTT. It encodes CASSYSIEAFF.

The chain employs TRBV7-9 and TRBJ1-2; weak D call: TRBD1 (6 bases). The CDR3 is made up of 13 amino acids. V lost 5 bases and J 6 bases, leaving 13 bases between the germline ends. CDR1 and CDR2 from the germline V gene are SEHNR and FQNEAQ (reference sequence). Here the CDR3 reads CASSLQGLNGYTF. For the CDR3, the DNA is TGTGCCAGCAGCCTTCAGGGGTTAAATGGCTACACCTTC.

The chain couples TRBV29-1 to TRBJ2-1, with TRBD1 as a possible D gene (6 bases). The CDR3 is 17 residues long. CDR1 and CDR2 from the germline V gene are SQVTM and ANQGSEA. Trimming left V 2 bases short and J 0 bases short, with 17 bases between. This CDR3 is CSVEKARWGLSYNEQFF. The CDR3 DNA follows: TGCAGCGTTGAAAAAGCACGTTGGGGGCTCTCCTACAATGAGCAGTTCTTC.

This clone came up once. This chain connects TRBV28 to TRBJ1-1; D uncertain. There are 14 residues in the CDR3. Trimming stripped 6 bases from V and 3 bases from J, with 14 bases between. The germline gives CDR1 MDHEN, CDR2 SYDVKM. CDR3 residues: CASSLARRDTEAFF. The CDR3 DNA reads as TGTGCCAGCAGCCTCGCCAGGAGGGACACTGAAGCTTTCTTT.

This clone was counted once. V is TRBV3-1 (or the pseudogene TRBV3-2) and J is TRBJ1-3; TRBD1 matches 12 bases. The junction had 2 bases not matched to a gene; V was cut back by 2 bases and J by 6 bases. The CDR3 sequence is 15 residues long. Germline assignment: CDR1 LGHDT and CDR2 YNNKEL (reference sequence). DNA of the CDR3: TGTGCCAGCAGCCAATGGGACAGGGGGCAAAACACCATATATTTT. It yields the protein CASSQWDRGQNTIYF.

The J gene is TRBJ2-7, the V gene TRBV29-1; 10 bases are shared with TRBD1. The CDR3 totals 14 residues. Germline V gene data show CDR1 as SQVTM and CDR2 as ANQGSEA. J was trimmed by 1 base and V by 5 bases; bases with no gene match: 5. The CDR3 loop is CSVTGQGSSYEQYF. In DNA form, the CDR3 reads TGCAGCGTTACGGGACAGGGGAGTTCCTACGAGCAGTACTTC.